The 8 T cell receptor beta chains below all came from one sample that was sequenced in a study of beta chain features in type 1 diabetes. The entirety of the isolated RNA underwent reverse transcription, so expressed TCRB transcripts were sequenced. Sequenced by immunoSEQ multiplex PCR; TCRdb stores in-frame clones only, minus some. The table has under 550,000 clones, 10% to 12% seen once; the top ten hold approximately 0.05%. Sequenced: naive CD4+ T cells from blood. Every receptor here comes from a woman younger than 35 in good health.

The rearrangement uses TRBV5-4 and TRBJ1-1; TRBD1 is a possible D gene (5 bases). V shed 2 bases and J shed 0 bases, with 8 bases lying between them. The CDR3 contains 14 residues. Germline assignment: CDR1 SGHNT and CDR2 YYREEE (reference sequence). The CDR3, as DNA: TGTGCCAGCAGCTTTTTAGGGGTGAACACTGAAGCTTTCTTT. It codes for CASSFLGVNTEAFF.

This clone was seen a few times. The chain couples TRBV5-1 to TRBJ1-1; D gene unclear. V lost 0 bases and J 0 bases, leaving 12 bases between the germline ends. This CDR3 comprises 16 residues. Looked up from germline, CDR1 is SGHRS and CDR2 is YFSETQ. CDR3 protein: CASSLGRRDMNTEAFF. The CDR3 bases are TGCGCCAGCAGCTTGGGCCGGAGGGATATGAACACTGAAGCTTTCTTT.

There are many counts of this clone. The V call is TRBV5-4, the J call TRBJ2-3; 7 bases map to TRBD2. Germline V gives CDR1 SGHNT, CDR2 YYREEE (reference sequence). The CDR3 spans 15 residues. Losses at the gene ends were 6 bases for V and 3 bases for J; bases not matched to a gene: 10. DNA of the CDR3: TGTGCCAGCACCAGCCGGGCGGGAGAGACAGATACGCAGTATTTT. This codes for CASTSRAGETDTQYF.

This clone has a handful of counts. The chain links TRBV18 to TRBJ2-7; no clear D gene. The CDR3 has 13 amino acids. V was cut by 3 bases and J by 4 bases, with 10 bases left in between. Germline CDR1 and CDR2: KGHSH and LQKENI. The CDR3 reads CASSPTFGYEQYV. In DNA form, the CDR3 reads TGTGCCAGCTCACCTACCTTTGGATACGAGCAGTACGTC.

This clone was seen a handful of times. The gene calls are TRBV7-3 and TRBJ2-3; D call uncertain. This CDR3 is 15 amino acids long. Per germline, CDR1 SGHTA and CDR2 FQGTGA. Trimming removed 2 bases at V and 2 bases at J, with 11 bases between. The CDR3 region is CASSLGGSLTDTQYF. CDR3 nucleotides: TGTGCCAGCAGCTTAGGCGGAAGTCTCACAGATACGCAGTATTTT.

The chain employs TRBV4-2 and TRBJ2-3, with D possibly TRBD2 on 5 matching bases. Germline lookup yields CDR1 LGHNA and CDR2 YNFKEQ. There are 14 residues in the CDR3. Trimming took 1 base from V and 3 from J, leaving 8 bases between them. CDR3 DNA sequence: TGTGCCAGCAGCCAAGGGGAGCTGACAGATACGCAGTATTTT. Its translation: CASSQGELTDTQYF.

The table lists this clone with a few counts. The chain is built from TRBV9 and TRBJ2-7, with TRBD2 matching over 13 bases. Germline lookup yields CDR1 SGDLS and CDR2 YYNGEE. The trim removed 4 bases at V and 6 bases at J, leaving 7 bases unmatched. CDR3 length: 15 residues. The CDR3 spells CASSSGLAGVSEQYF. CDR3 nucleotides: TGTGCCAGCAGCTCCGGACTAGCGGGAGTCAGCGAGCAGTACTTC.

As regards this clone: Additional DNA sequences in this sample encode the identical CDR3. V gene TRBV30 combines with J gene TRBJ2-7; D uncertain. Germline assignment: CDR1 GTSNPN and CDR2 SVGIG (reference sequence). This CDR3 region has 11 residues. The ends were cut back, 0 bases at V and 4 bases at J, with 4 bases in the middle. The CDR3 here is CAWSVGYEQYF. The CDR3 nucleotides read TGTGCCTGGAGTGTAGGGTACGAGCAGTACTTC.